This is a list of T cell receptor beta chains from one sample in a study of cytomegalovirus exposure and HLA in healthy donors. This table comes from immunoSEQ multiplex PCR, and its TCRdb copy is limited to in-frame clones, with some not included. This sample's table reports 55,000 to 75,000 clones. The sample taken for sequencing was PBMCs. The receptors were gathered from a woman between 25 and 40 years old in good health and CMV-seronegative. The CDR3 runs from the conserved cysteine through the conserved F or W. Expanded clones are given a class, and other clones once, few, many or no size at all.

V gene: TRBV28
J gene: TRBJ2-5
clone size: -
CDR3 length: 16
CDR3 protein: CASKWGGTSGRETQYF

V gene: TRBV7-2
J gene: TRBJ1-5
clone size: -
CDR3 length: 17
CDR3 protein: CASTLGPGGASNQPQHF

V gene: TRBV30
J gene: TRBJ2-1
clone size: -
CDR3 length: 16
CDR3 protein: CAWSVLWAGGPSEQFF

V gene: TRBV18
J gene: TRBJ2-7
clone size: -
CDR3 length: 13
CDR3 protein: CASSPEGGAEQYF

V gene: TRBV19
J gene: TRBJ2-2
clone size: -
CDR3 length: 16
CDR3 protein: CASSPLAGDGTGELFF

V gene: TRBV7-7
J gene: TRBJ2-1
clone size: -
CDR3 length: 14
CDR3 protein: CASSLAGTKDEQFF

V gene: TRBV5-4
J gene: TRBJ2-7
clone size: -
CDR3 length: 13
CDR3 protein: CASSPDRGYEQYF

V gene: TRBV28
J gene: TRBJ1-2
clone size: -
CDR3 length: 16
CDR3 protein: CASSFETLASNYGYTF

V gene: TRBV28
J gene: TRBJ1-6
clone size: -
CDR3 length: 14
CDR3 protein: CASIHGDRVSPLHF

V gene: TRBV30
J gene: TRBJ1-1
clone size: -
CDR3 length: 15
CDR3 protein: CAWRRPGQGTTEAFF

V gene: TRBV5-4
J gene: TRBJ2-7
clone size: -
CDR3 length: 14
CDR3 protein: CASSPASGTGEQYF

V gene: TRBV6-5
J gene: TRBJ2-5
clone size: -
CDR3 length: 14
CDR3 protein: CASRHGTQGRTQYF

V gene: TRBV6-6
J gene: TRBJ2-1
clone size: -
CDR3 length: 16
CDR3 protein: CASSYSDRGSYNEQFF

V gene: TRBV7-9
J gene: TRBJ1-1
clone size: -
CDR3 length: 15
CDR3 protein: CASSFPDRLNTEAFF

V gene: TRBV6-1
J gene: TRBJ1-1
clone size: -
CDR3 length: 14
CDR3 protein: CATLLGGLGTEAFF

V gene: TRBV5-8
J gene: TRBJ1-1
clone size: -
CDR3 length: 14
CDR3 protein: CASSSPRGGTEAFF

V gene: TRBV18
J gene: TRBJ2-1
clone size: -
CDR3 length: 14
CDR3 protein: CASSPPTVVNEQFF

V gene: TRBV13
J gene: -
clone size: -
CDR3 length: 14
CDR3 protein: CASSLLGQGDEQYF

V gene: TRBV30
J gene: TRBJ1-2
clone size: -
CDR3 length: 13
CDR3 protein: CAWSVEGVAGYTF

V gene: TRBV6-6
J gene: TRBJ2-7
clone size: -
CDR3 length: 15
CDR3 protein: CASSYPLAGDYEQYF

V gene: TRBV6-1
J gene: TRBJ2-7
clone size: -
CDR3 length: 14
CDR3 protein: CASRRTGPGYEQYF

V gene: TRBV5-4
J gene: TRBJ1-1
clone size: -
CDR3 length: 14
CDR3 protein: CASSAFIASTEAFF

V gene: TRBV4-2
J gene: TRBJ2-2
clone size: -
CDR3 length: 18
CDR3 protein: CASSGKGAPRLNTGELFF

V gene: TRBV6-5
J gene: TRBJ2-4
clone size: -
CDR3 length: 14
CDR3 protein: CASSPRRDSPIQYF

V gene: TRBV4-2
J gene: TRBJ2-7
clone size: -
CDR3 length: 15
CDR3 protein: CASSQDVAGAYEQYF

V gene: TRBV30
J gene: TRBJ1-2
clone size: -
CDR3 length: 13
CDR3 protein: CAWSVGGRSGYTF

V gene: TRBV25-1
J gene: TRBJ1-1
clone size: -
CDR3 length: 11
CDR3 protein: CASKGDTEAFF

V gene: TRBV7-3
J gene: TRBJ2-1
clone size: -
CDR3 length: 14
CDR3 protein: CASSLTRGRNEQFF

V gene: TRBV14
J gene: TRBJ1-4
clone size: -
CDR3 length: 15
CDR3 protein: CASSQVTGLAEKLFF

V gene: TRBV6-5
J gene: TRBJ1-1
clone size: -
CDR3 length: 13
CDR3 protein: CASSRAKNTEAFF

V gene: TRBV6-1
J gene: TRBJ2-7
clone size: -
CDR3 length: 15
CDR3 protein: CASSSPGQITYEQYF

V gene: TRBV30
J gene: TRBJ1-2
clone size: -
CDR3 length: 13
CDR3 protein: CAWSPSANYGYTF

V gene: TRBV29-1
J gene: TRBJ2-7
clone size: -
CDR3 length: 13
CDR3 protein: CSVSQSDRGEQYF

V gene: TRBV2
J gene: TRBJ2-4
clone size: -
CDR3 length: 14
CDR3 protein: CASSESARADIQYF

V gene: TRBV28
J gene: TRBJ2-5
clone size: -
CDR3 length: 15
CDR3 protein: CASSSWTSGTETQYF

V gene: TRBV28
J gene: TRBJ2-1
clone size: -
CDR3 length: 15
CDR3 protein: CASTGTGYVRNEQFF

V gene: TRBV19
J gene: TRBJ2-4
clone size: -
CDR3 length: 16
CDR3 protein: CASSIGGLAGGTVQYF

V gene: TRBV6-5
J gene: TRBJ2-3
clone size: -
CDR3 length: 14
CDR3 protein: CASSYSGPWGTQYF

V gene: TRBV29-1
J gene: TRBJ2-7
clone size: -
CDR3 length: 16
CDR3 protein: CSVAGDSVRHYSEQYF

V gene: TRBV7-6
J gene: TRBJ1-1
clone size: -
CDR3 length: 16
CDR3 protein: CASSPQRTGGGTEAFF

V gene: TRBV28
J gene: TRBJ1-5
clone size: -
CDR3 length: 15
CDR3 protein: CASSSSGTGDQPQHF

V gene: TRBV25-1
J gene: TRBJ1-2
clone size: -
CDR3 length: 14
CDR3 protein: CASSEGGIGYGYTF

V gene: TRBV30
J gene: TRBJ1-4
clone size: -
CDR3 length: 14
CDR3 protein: CAWSVRGFWEKLFF

V gene: TRBV27
J gene: TRBJ2-3
clone size: -
CDR3 length: 13
CDR3 protein: CASSTSRTDTQYF

V gene: TRBV29-1
J gene: TRBJ2-1
clone size: -
CDR3 length: 13
CDR3 protein: CSAGTGAGNEQFF

V gene: TRBV6-4
J gene: TRBJ2-2
clone size: -
CDR3 length: 16
CDR3 protein: CASSDSTGGNTGELFF

V gene: TRBV27
J gene: TRBJ2-7
clone size: -
CDR3 length: 15
CDR3 protein: CASAGGGAGFYEQYF

V gene: TRBV19
J gene: TRBJ1-3
clone size: -
CDR3 length: 14
CDR3 protein: CASSGTGAGNTIYF

V gene: TRBV5-1
J gene: TRBJ2-7
clone size: -
CDR3 length: 15
CDR3 protein: CASSSWAGSSYEQYF

V gene: TRBV30
J gene: TRBJ2-7
clone size: -
CDR3 length: 13
CDR3 protein: CAWSFGSSYEQYF

V gene: TRBV2
J gene: TRBJ2-1
clone size: -
CDR3 length: 15
CDR3 protein: CAKRVLAGSVGEQFF

V gene: TRBV5-1
J gene: TRBJ2-7
clone size: -
CDR3 length: 14
CDR3 protein: CASSLGGQGYEQYF

V gene: TRBV9
J gene: TRBJ2-3
clone size: -
CDR3 length: 15
CDR3 protein: CASSVGGERPDTQYF

V gene: TRBV25-1
J gene: TRBJ2-1
clone size: -
CDR3 length: 16
CDR3 protein: CASSAGGGSQLDEQFF

V gene: TRBV2
J gene: TRBJ2-5
clone size: -
CDR3 length: 15
CDR3 protein: CASRRQGVAQETQYF

V gene: TRBV2
J gene: TRBJ1-4
clone size: medium-sized
CDR3 length: 14
CDR3 protein: CASSTYSTNEKLFF

V gene: TRBV9
J gene: TRBJ2-5
clone size: -
CDR3 length: 17
CDR3 protein: CASSVGASGGPQETQYF

V gene: TRBV7-2
J gene: TRBJ2-7
clone size: -
CDR3 length: 14
CDR3 protein: CASSPQQGPYEQYF

V gene: TRBV4-1
J gene: TRBJ1-1
clone size: -
CDR3 length: 13
CDR3 protein: CASSLAGGTEAFF